This T cell receptor (beta chain) was identified in a study of shared clonotypes between healthy human individuals. A remark on this clone: The antigen is unknown.

The CDR3 sequence is 10 residues long. Trimming removed 8 bases from V and 9 bases from J, with 8 bases in between. Germline assignment: CDR1 MNHNS and CDR2 SASEGT. Each PCR replicate from the sorted subsets contained about 200 ng DNA, which is 25,000 to 30,000 T cell genomes. This table comes from immunoSEQ multiplex PCR, and its TCRdb copy is limited to in-frame clones, with some not included. The table has about 1.4 million clones, around 97% seen once. Study-wide results and limits: Sequencing depth was expected to influence donor clonotype sharing.

The sequence came from a man younger than 40 in good health. J is TRBJ2-1 and V is TRBV6-1; D remains ambiguous. The specimen sequenced was naive CD4+ T cells sorted from blood. Stated subset: CD45RA+ positively selected. The CDR3 sequence is CASAMAEQFF. The CDR3 region has the DNA TGTGCCAGCGCGATGGCTGAGCAGTTCTTC.